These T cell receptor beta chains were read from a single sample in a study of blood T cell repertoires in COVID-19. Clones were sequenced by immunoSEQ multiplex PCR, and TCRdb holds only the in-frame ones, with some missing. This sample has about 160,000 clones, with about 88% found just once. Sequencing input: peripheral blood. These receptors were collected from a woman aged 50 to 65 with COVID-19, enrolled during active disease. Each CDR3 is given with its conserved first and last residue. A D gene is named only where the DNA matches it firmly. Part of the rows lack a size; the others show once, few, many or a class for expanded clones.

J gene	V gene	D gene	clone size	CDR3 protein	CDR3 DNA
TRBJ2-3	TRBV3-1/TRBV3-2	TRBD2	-	CASSQDRASAGGDTQYF	TGTGCCAGCAGCCAAGATCGGGCCTCGGCGGGGGGAGATACGCAGTATTTT
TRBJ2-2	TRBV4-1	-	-	CASSLELAATGELFF	TGCGCCAGCAGCCTCGAACTAGCTGCCACCGGGGAGCTGTTTTTT
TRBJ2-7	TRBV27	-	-	CASSSDQGDEQYF	TGTGCCAGCAGTTCGGATCAAGGGGACGAGCAGTACTTC
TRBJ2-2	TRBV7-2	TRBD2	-	CASSSPGGSHTGELFF	TGTGCCAGCAGCTCCCCGGGGGGGTCCCACACCGGGGAGCTGTTTTTT
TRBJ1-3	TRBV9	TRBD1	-	CASSLQGASGNTIYF	TGTGCCAGCAGCCTTCAGGGGGCGAGTGGAAACACCATATATTTT
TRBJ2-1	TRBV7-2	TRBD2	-	CASSLTSGIYNEQFF	TGTGCCAGCTCGTTGACTAGCGGGATATACAATGAGCAGTTCTTC
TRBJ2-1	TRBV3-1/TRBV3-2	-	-	CASSPSEVYNEQFF	TGTGCCAGCAGCCCCTCGGAGGTTTACAATGAGCAGTTCTTC
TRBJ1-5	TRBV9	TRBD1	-	CASTPGQDGQPQHF	TGTGCCAGCACCCCCGGACAGGATGGTCAGCCCCAGCATTTT
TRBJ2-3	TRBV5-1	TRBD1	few	CASSLGQGAATDTQYF	TGCGCCAGCAGCTTGGGACAGGGGGCAGCAACAGATACGCAGTATTTT
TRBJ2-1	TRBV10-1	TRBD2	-	CASSAEPAGGGNEQFF	TGCGCCAGCAGTGCCGAACCCGCGGGGGGTGGAAATGAGCAGTTCTTC